The TCR beta chain under discussion was sequenced for a study of monozygotic twins with cystic fibrosis. The CDR3 contains 14 residues. The germline gives CDR1 MDHEN, CDR2 SYDVKM. V lost 6 bases and J 4 bases, leaving 16 bases between the germline ends. Of note for this clone: Antigen specificity is unknown.

The study's findings and limits: Clonality was generally low (median approximately 0.0095), higher in the most severe patients. Monozygotic CF twin pairs shared significantly more nucleotide-identical clonotypes than unrelated CF individuals did.

Data came from immunoSEQ multiplex PCR; TCRdb stores just in-frame clones and leaves some out. The sample includes around 10,000 clones, more than 95% seen only once; the top ten take approximately 0.8%. This clonotype originated in a boy aged 5-17 years with cystic fibrosis. The specimen was blood. The chain is built from TRBV28 and TRBJ2-7; perhaps TRBD1 as D (6 bases). For the CDR3, the DNA is TGTGCCAGCAGAGAGGGGGTACAGTCGTACGAGCAGTACTTC. Its translation: CASREGVQSYEQYF.